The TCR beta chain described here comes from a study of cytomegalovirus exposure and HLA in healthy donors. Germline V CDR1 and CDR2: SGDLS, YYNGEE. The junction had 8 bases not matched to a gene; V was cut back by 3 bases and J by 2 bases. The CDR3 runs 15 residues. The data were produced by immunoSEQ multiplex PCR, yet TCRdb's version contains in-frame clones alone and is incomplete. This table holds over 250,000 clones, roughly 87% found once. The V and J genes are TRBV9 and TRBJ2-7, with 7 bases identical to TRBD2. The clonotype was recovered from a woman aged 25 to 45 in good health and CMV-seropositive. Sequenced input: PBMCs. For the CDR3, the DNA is TGTGCCAGCAGCGCCCCCGGGACTAATCCCTACGAGCAGTACTTC. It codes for CASSAPGTNPYEQYF.